The rows below give T cell receptor beta chains drawn from one sample of a study of blood T cell repertoires in COVID-19. This table comes from immunoSEQ multiplex PCR, and its TCRdb copy is limited to in-frame clones, with some not included. This sample has 350,000 to 400,000 clones; roughly 90% occur once, and the top ten carry around 3%. The sample consisted of peripheral blood. The origin of the receptors is a woman aged 25 to 39 with COVID-19, enrolled during active disease. CDR3s include the opening cysteine and the closing phenylalanine or tryptophan. A D gene is named only where the DNA matches it firmly. The size entry is marked missing in some rows and otherwise reads once, few, many or a size class.

CDR3 protein,CDR3 DNA,J gene,clone size,V gene,D gene,CDR3 length
CASFLMGGTQETQYF,TGTGCCAGCTTCCTCATGGGGGGGACGCAAGAGACCCAGTACTTC,TRBJ2-5,-,TRBV6-5,TRBD2,15
CATSMREETQYF,TGTGCCACCAGTATGAGGGAGGAGACCCAGTACTTC,TRBJ2-5,-,TRBV24-1,-,12
CSVEGAREFGYEQFF,TGCAGCGTTGAAGGGGCGCGGGAGTTCGGTTACGAGCAGTTCTTC,TRBJ2-1,-,TRBV29-1,TRBD2,15
CASSLGHRAPYNEQFF,TGTGCCAGCAGCTTAGGCCACAGGGCCCCCTACAATGAGCAGTTCTTC,TRBJ2-1,-,TRBV7-8,-,16
CASSPRQGIGEQFF,TGTGCCAGCAGCCCCCGACAGGGAATCGGTGAGCAGTTCTTC,TRBJ2-1,once,TRBV14,TRBD1,14
CASSQQNAAGGRMDEQFF,TGTGCCAGCAGCCAACAGAATGCGGCGGGGGGGCGAATGGATGAGCAGTTCTTC,TRBJ2-1,-,TRBV16,TRBD2,18
CASRDSRTASYEQYF,TGTGCCAGCAGGGATTCTCGGACAGCTTCCTACGAGCAGTACTTC,TRBJ2-7,-,TRBV28,-,15
CASSQDLTAEAFF,TGCGCCAGCAGCCAAGATCTGACAGCTGAAGCTTTCTTT,TRBJ1-1,-,TRBV4-3,-,13
CASSQGVPGTGIYEQYF,TGTGCCAGCAGCCAAGGGGTCCCTGGGACAGGGATCTACGAGCAGTACTTC,TRBJ2-7,few,TRBV14,TRBD1,17
CASSAGQMQETQYF,TGCGCCAGCAGCGCAGGACAGATGCAAGAGACCCAGTACTTC,TRBJ2-5,-,TRBV5-1,-,14
CASSPPSRYNEQFF,TGTGCCAGCTCACCCCCCAGCAGGTACAATGAGCAGTTCTTC,TRBJ2-1,-,TRBV18,-,14
CASSIERGDTQYF,TGTGCCAGTAGTATAGAGAGAGGGGATACGCAGTATTTT,TRBJ2-3,-,TRBV19,-,13
CASSPGQGPEKLFF,TGTGCCAGCAGCCCGGGACAGGGGCCCGAAAAACTGTTTTTT,TRBJ1-4,-,TRBV7-6,TRBD1,14
CASWGQGVTGELFF,TGTGCCAGCTGGGGACAGGGGGTAACCGGGGAGCTGTTTTTT,TRBJ2-2,once,TRBV2,TRBD1,14
CASSKRTSGGTTDTQYF,TGTGCCAGCAGCAAAAGGACTAGCGGGGGGACCACAGATACGCAGTATTTT,TRBJ2-3,-,TRBV7-2,TRBD2,17
CASSLKGARYGYTF,TGTGCCAGCAGTTTAAAGGGGGCGCGGTATGGCTACACCTTC,TRBJ1-2,-,TRBV27,TRBD1,14
CASSSTYKSEAFF,TGTGCCAGCTCATCCACATACAAGTCGGAAGCTTTCTTT,TRBJ1-1,few,TRBV18,-,13
CASSDPYLAGASETQYF,TGTGCCAGTAGCGACCCCTACCTAGCGGGAGCATCTGAGACCCAGTACTTC,TRBJ2-5,-,TRBV19,TRBD2,17
CASRPLVSNQPQHF,TGTGCCAGCAGGCCCCTAGTTAGCAATCAGCCCCAGCATTTT,TRBJ1-5,-,TRBV6-6,-,14
CASSLGPLNYGYTF,TGTGCCAGCAGCCTGGGCCCCCTTAACTATGGCTACACCTTC,TRBJ1-2,-,TRBV13,-,14
CASRPQGTEAFF,TGTGCCAGCAGACCGCAGGGAACTGAAGCTTTCTTT,TRBJ1-1,-,TRBV6-5,-,12
CASVGGAGGEKLFF,TGTGCCAGCGTTGGGGGGGCCGGGGGTGAAAAACTGTTTTTT,TRBJ1-4,-,TRBV25-1,-,14
CASGSPTGGRWNEQFF,TGTGCCAGCGGGTCCCCGACAGGGGGCCGGTGGAATGAGCAGTTCTTC,TRBJ2-1,once,TRBV28,TRBD1,16
CASSYMGGSYNEQFF,TGTGCCAGCAGTTACATGGGGGGCTCCTACAATGAGCAGTTCTTC,TRBJ2-1,-,TRBV6-2/TRBV6-3,-,15
CASSYGYSGGPYNEQFF,TGTGCCAGCAGTTACGGTTATAGCGGGGGGCCCTACAATGAGCAGTTCTTC,TRBJ2-1,few,TRBV6-2/TRBV6-3,TRBD2,17
CASSLDRGLTNTEAFF,TGTGCCAGCTCACTGGACAGGGGGCTTACGAACACTGAAGCTTTCTTT,TRBJ1-1,-,TRBV18,TRBD1,16
CASSYYRGGYQNEQFF,TGTGCCAGCAGCTATTACCGGGGAGGGTATCAGAATGAGCAGTTCTTC,TRBJ2-1,-,TRBV28,TRBD2,16
CASRSGFRETQYF,TGTGCCAGCAGGAGCGGATTTAGAGAGACCCAGTACTTC,TRBJ2-5,-,TRBV7-9,-,13
CASKESEGYYGYTF,TGTGCCAGTAAGGAGTCAGAGGGATACTATGGCTACACCTTC,TRBJ1-2,-,TRBV19,-,14
CASSQAFGTSGGRDYEQYF,TGTGCCAGCAGCCAAGCCTTTGGGACTAGCGGGGGTAGGGACTACGAGCAGTACTTC,TRBJ2-7,-,TRBV3-1/TRBV3-2,TRBD2,19
CASSPKPGTDTQYF,TGCGCCAGCAGCCCTAAACCCGGGACAGATACGCAGTATTTT,TRBJ2-3,-,TRBV4-3,-,14
CASSLAQAPDTQYF,TGTGCCAGCAGCTTAGCACAGGCCCCAGATACGCAGTATTTT,TRBJ2-3,once,TRBV7-9,-,14
CSVGGGAFETQYF,TGCAGCGTTGGCGGGGGGGCCTTCGAGACCCAGTACTTC,TRBJ2-5,-,TRBV29-1,TRBD2,13
CASSSQRGGQDTQYF,TGTGCCAGCAGCTCCCAGCGGGGGGGGCAAGATACGCAGTATTTT,TRBJ2-3,-,TRBV7-2,TRBD2,15
CASSQAAATYEQYF,TGTGCCAGCAGCCAAGCGGCGGCGACCTACGAGCAGTACTTC,TRBJ2-7,-,TRBV3-1/TRBV3-2,-,14
CASSPTGSENEKLFF,TGCGCCAGCAGCCCGACAGGGTCGGAAAATGAAAAACTGTTTTTT,TRBJ1-4,-,TRBV4-3,TRBD1,15
CASSLQGCQETQYF,TGTGCCAGCAGCCTACAGGGTTGTCAAGAGACCCAGTACTTC,TRBJ2-5,-,TRBV3-1/TRBV3-2,-,14
CASSLDVSQGFETNTEAFF,TGTGCCAGCAGCTTAGACGTATCACAGGGGTTCGAGACGAACACTGAAGCTTTCTTT,TRBJ1-1,-,TRBV7-2,TRBD1,19
CASSLVPGINYGYTF,TGTGCCAGCAGCTTAGTTCCAGGAATTAACTATGGCTACACCTTC,TRBJ1-2,-,TRBV7-9,-,15
CASSLGHTGQTRSLHF,TGCGCCAGCAGCTTGGGACATACGGGACAGACTAGGTCCCTCCACTTT,TRBJ1-6,-,TRBV5-1,TRBD1,16
CASSRRDGRGGELFF,TGCGCCAGCAGCCGAAGGGACGGCCGGGGGGGGGAGCTGTTTTTT,TRBJ2-2,-,TRBV4-3,-,15
CASSQSGSADTQYF,TGTGCCAGCAGCCAATCGGGGTCCGCAGATACGCAGTATTTT,TRBJ2-3,-,TRBV3-1/TRBV3-2,-,14
CASAGPYEQYF,TGTGCCAGCGCAGGGCCCTACGAGCAGTACTTC,TRBJ2-7,few,TRBV6-5,-,11
CASSLVPQGLVTEAFF,TGTGCCAGCAGCTTAGTCCCACAGGGTCTTGTCACTGAAGCTTTCTTT,TRBJ1-1,-,TRBV7-2,-,16
CASSLKPGWPNTEAFF,TGTGCCAGCAGTTTGAAACCCGGGTGGCCGAACACTGAAGCTTTCTTT,TRBJ1-1,-,TRBV28,-,16
CASGDRGASNTGELFF,TGTGCCAGTGGCGACAGGGGCGCCTCGAACACCGGGGAGCTGTTTTTT,TRBJ2-2,-,TRBV19,TRBD1,16
CASSYSTAGGTGELFF,TGTGCCAGCAGTTACTCGACAGCGGGAGGAACCGGGGAGCTGTTTTTT,TRBJ2-2,-,TRBV6-2/TRBV6-3,TRBD2,16
CASSEGRQARRFF,TGTGCCAGCAGCGAGGGGAGACAGGCCAGGCGGTTCTTC,TRBJ2-1,-,TRBV2,-,13
CASSPWGLQGSLDTEAFF,TGTGCCAGCAGTCCGTGGGGTCTACAGGGTTCACTTGACACTGAAGCTTTCTTT,TRBJ1-1,-,TRBV28,-,18
CASSLGRANSPLHF,TGTGCCAGCAGCTTAGGCAGGGCTAATTCACCCCTCCACTTT,TRBJ1-6,few,TRBV7-9,-,14
CASSIAAGGNQPQHF,TGTGCCAGTAGTATAGCAGCAGGGGGGAATCAGCCCCAGCATTTT,TRBJ1-5,-,TRBV19,TRBD1,15
CASSRKIGGETGNTIYF,TGTGCCAGTAGTAGAAAAATAGGGGGGGAAACTGGAAACACCATATATTTT,TRBJ1-3,once,TRBV19,-,17
CASSRGESFRQETQYF,TGTGCCAGCAGCCGGGGGGAAAGTTTCCGACAAGAGACCCAGTACTTC,TRBJ2-5,-,TRBV7-2,TRBD2,16
CASSILGGANQPQHF,TGTGCCAGTAGTATTCTGGGAGGGGCCAATCAGCCCCAGCATTTT,TRBJ1-5,-,TRBV19,-,15
CASSFSGPSVGEAFF,TGCGCCAGCAGTTTTTCAGGTCCCTCGGTGGGTGAAGCTTTCTTT,TRBJ1-1,-,TRBV5-1,-,15
CASSLRTVTQHSSYEQYF,TGTGCCAGCAGCTTACGGACAGTAACGCAACATAGCTCCTACGAGCAGTACTTC,TRBJ2-7,-,TRBV7-2,-,18
CASSADRASGANVLTF,TGCGCCAGCAGCGCGGACAGGGCCTCTGGGGCCAACGTCCTGACTTTC,TRBJ2-6,-,TRBV4-3,TRBD1,16
CASSPPSQGEYYGYTF,TGTGCCAGCTCACCACCGTCGCAGGGGGAGTACTATGGCTACACCTTC,TRBJ1-2,-,TRBV18,TRBD1,16
CASSPRNYGYTF,TGTGCCAGCAGCCCTCGGAACTATGGCTACACCTTC,TRBJ1-2,-,TRBV7-8,-,12